Each of the 5 T cell receptor beta chains below was sequenced from the same sample in a study of blood T cells in healthy people across ages. A second PCR, run for roughly 7 to 12 cycles, used a sample-barcoded 5' primer plus a J-beta primer mix. TCRdb passed the 5' RACE reads through MiXCR, listing each CDR3 protein once. The sample lists roughly 680,000 distinct CDR3 sequences; around 50% were seen once. Sequencing used blood. The source of these receptors is a woman aged 80 or over in good health.

The chain couples TRBV2 to TRBJ2-1; possible D gene TRBD2, 5 bases. The CDR3 contains 12 residues. Germline V gene sequence: CDR1 SNHLY, CDR2 FYNNEI. The germline V and J ends were trimmed by 7 bases and 13 bases, with 17 bases remaining between them. The CDR3, as DNA: TGTGCCAGCATGTCCTTCCGGGATAACCAGTTCTTC. Translation: CASMSFRDNQFF.

This chain links TRBV7-2 with TRBJ2-7; D remains ambiguous. The V gene's germline CDR1 is SGHTA and CDR2 FQGNSA. This CDR3 has 14 residues. The V and J ends lost 2 bases and 6 bases respectively, with 14 bases between them. The CDR3 DNA is TGTGCCAGCAGCTTACTTGGGCCTGCGTCCGAGCAGTACTTC. It translates to CASSLLGPASEQYF.

This clonotype has ten or more counts. This chain links TRBV12-3 or TRBV12-4 with TRBJ1-6; 7 bases are shared with TRBD1. Trimming took 7 bases from V and 7 from J; bases not matched to a gene: 7. The CDR3 has 14 amino acids. CDR3 residues: CASTRTGINSPLHF. The DNA of the CDR3 is TGTGCCAGCACCCGGACAGGAATCAATTCACCCCTCCACTTT.

The table lists this clonotype with a count of one. The gene calls are TRBV7-9 and TRBJ2-1; tentative D call: TRBD1 (6 bases). The CDR3 runs 11 residues. V was pared by 6 bases and J by 8 bases, with 8 bases between. CDR1 and CDR2 from the germline V gene are SEHNR and FQNEAQ (reference sequence). The CDR3 DNA reads TGTGCCAGCAGGAACAGGGATGAGCAGTTCTTC. This encodes CASRNRDEQFF.

This clonotype was counted only a few times. CDR3 bases: TGTGCCAGCAGCGTAGCTACAGGGAACACTGAAGCTTTCTTT. Translation gives CASSVATGNTEAFF. The J gene is TRBJ1-1, the V gene TRBV9, with D perhaps matching TRBD1 (5 bases). The germline V and J ends were trimmed by 0 bases and 1 base, with 7 bases remaining between them. This CDR3 is 14 amino acids long. The germline V gene encodes CDR1 SGDLS and CDR2 YYNGEE.